What follows are 14 T cell receptor beta chains derived from one specimen sequenced in a study of CD8+ T cells in alopecia areata. Treatment defined: oral pan-JAK inhibitor, 5-10 mg twice daily. Extracted RNA was reverse transcribed, and the resulting cDNA served as sequencing template. Sequencing used immunoSEQ multiplex PCR; TCRdb keeps in-frame clones, though not all of them. The data show under 350,000 clones, roughly 50% seen once. The source material was CD4+ T cells sorted from blood, sampled at week 24, from a patient treated with tofacitinib. The receptors were sampled from a human donor with alopecia areata.

The rearrangement links TRBV6-1 to TRBJ1-1, with D uncertain. The CDR3 contains 13 residues. The V and J ends lost 5 bases and 4 bases respectively, with 11 bases between them. Per the germline V gene, CDR1 is MNHNS and CDR2 is SASEGT. CDR3 nucleotides: TGTGCCAGCAGTCCCAGATACAGCACTGAAGCTTTCTTT. It encodes CASSPRYSTEAFF.

The chain joins TRBV30 to TRBJ1-6; D is unresolved. CDR1 and CDR2 (germline): GTSNPN, SVGIG (reference sequence). The CDR3 sequence is 14 residues long. V lost 0 bases to trimming and J lost 5 bases, with 8 bases between them. CDR3 in DNA: TGTGCCTGGAGTGTAAAGAGGGATAATTCACCCCTCCACTTT. Encoded protein: CAWSVKRDNSPLHF.

The rearrangement uses TRBV29-1 and TRBJ1-2, with 8 bases aligning to TRBD1. Trimming took 7 bases from V and 7 from J; bases not matched to a gene: 8. Germline CDR1 SQVTM, CDR2 ANQGSEA. This CDR3 comprises 12 residues. The CDR3 is CSGIQGAGGYTF. The DNA for the CDR3 is TGCAGCGGAATTCAGGGGGCAGGTGGCTACACCTTC.

The chain has TRBV6-5 and TRBJ2-5; 9 bases align to TRBD2. CDR1 is MNHEY and CDR2 is SVGAGI in the germline V gene. Trimming at V came to 4 bases and at J to 3 bases, leaving 0 bases not matched to a gene. This CDR3 is 13 amino acids long. The CDR3 region has the DNA TGTGCCAGCAGTTCTAGCGGGGAAGAGACCCAGTACTTC. Amino acids: CASSSSGEETQYF.

The V gene is TRBV6-5, the J gene TRBJ2-1; D is undetermined. The germline gives CDR1 MNHEY, CDR2 SVGAGI. The CDR3 length is 15 residues. V was shortened by 2 bases and J by 0 bases, with 8 bases between the two germline ends. The CDR3 bases are TGTGCCAGCAGTTACCCCACGAGCTCCTACAATGAGCAGTTCTTC. Encoded protein: CASSYPTSSYNEQFF.

The V call is TRBV4-3, the J call TRBJ2-1; D might be TRBD1 or TRBD2, each matching 6 bases. The CDR3 extends over 18 amino acids. Trimming pared 7 bases from V and 0 bases from J, leaving 22 bases between. Per the germline V gene, CDR1 is LGHNA and CDR2 is YSLEER. The CDR3 DNA sequence: TGCGCCAGCACTCAAGGGGGGCGAACTGGCAGCTCCTACAATGAGCAGTTCTTC. Its protein is CASTQGGRTGSSYNEQFF.

This clone was detected a few times. The chain couples TRBV29-1 to TRBJ2-7; TRBD1 matches at 7 bases. Germline loops: CDR1 SQVTM, CDR2 ANQGSEA. This CDR3 spans 11 amino acids. The ends lost 7 bases at V and 3 bases at J; junction bases unmatched: 3. CDR3 residues: CSADRDYEQYF. DNA for the CDR3: TGCAGCGCTGACAGGGACTACGAGCAGTACTTC.

This chain uses TRBV7-2 with TRBJ2-7, with 7 nucleotides matching TRBD2. The CDR3 extends over 16 amino acids. Germline CDR1 is SGHTA and CDR2 is FQGNSA. Trimming removed 5 bases from V and 2 bases from J; junction bases left unmatched: 12. This CDR3 is CASSPSGRGTPYEQYF. CDR3 DNA sequence: TGTGCCAGCAGCCCTAGTGGGCGGGGGACGCCCTACGAGCAGTACTTC.

Only a few counts were recorded for this clone. This chain links TRBV4-2 with TRBJ1-2, with unresolved D. This CDR3 has 13 amino acids. Trimming pared 5 bases from V and 0 bases from J, leaving 7 bases between. The germline CDR1 and CDR2 sequences are LGHNA and YNFKEQ. The CDR3 is CASSTGSNYGYTF. The CDR3 DNA reads TGTGCCAGCAGCACGGGATCTAACTATGGCTACACCTTC.

This clone showed up just a few times. The chain is built from TRBV29-1 and TRBJ1-3, with TRBD1 matching over 7 bases. This CDR3 has 14 amino acids. Germline loops: CDR1 SQVTM, CDR2 ANQGSEA. Losses at the gene ends were 6 bases for V and 0 bases for J; bases not matched to a gene: 5. The DNA for the CDR3 is TGCAGCGTACAGGGACAGCACTCTGGAAACACCATATATTTT. This encodes CSVQGQHSGNTIYF.

Only a few counts were recorded for this clone. V gene TRBV30 combines with J gene TRBJ2-5, with a tentative D call TRBD1 (5 bases). The V end lost 8 bases, the J end lost 4 bases, and 11 bases lay between the germline ends. Germline V lookup: CDR1 GTSNPN, CDR2 SVGIG (reference sequence). The length of the CDR3 is 11 residues. In DNA form, the CDR3 reads TGTGCCCAAATAAGGGGAGAGACCCAGTACTTC. It codes for CAQIRGETQYF.

V gene TRBV5-6 combines with J gene TRBJ2-5; D tentatively fits TRBD1 or TRBD2 (5 bases each). The V end was cut by 0 bases, the J end by 7 bases, with 16 bases between. The CDR3 runs 15 residues. Per germline, CDR1 SGHDT and CDR2 YYEEEE. The CDR3 DNA reads as TGTGCCAGCAGCTTGGGGGGCCAGGGCCTAGCGACCCAGTACTTC. Encoded protein: CASSLGGQGLATQYF.

CDR3 loop: CRAGGPPSYNEQFF. The CDR3 nucleotides are TGTAGGGCGGGGGGTCCCCCTTCCTACAATGAGCAGTTCTTC. This sequence joins TRBV28 and TRBJ2-1; 8 bases map to TRBD2. Per the germline V gene, CDR1 is MDHEN and CDR2 is SYDVKM. The CDR3 has 14 amino acids.

This clone was counted a single time. The V call is TRBV29-1, the J call TRBJ2-2; TRBD2 agrees at 8 bases. The trim removed 4 bases at V and 4 bases at J, leaving 11 bases unmatched. This CDR3 is 16 amino acids long. Germline CDR1 is SQVTM and CDR2 is ANQGSEA. The CDR3 loop is CSVVVTGGESTGELFF. CDR3 bases: TGCAGCGTTGTAGTCACCGGGGGGGAAAGCACCGGGGAGCTGTTTTTT.